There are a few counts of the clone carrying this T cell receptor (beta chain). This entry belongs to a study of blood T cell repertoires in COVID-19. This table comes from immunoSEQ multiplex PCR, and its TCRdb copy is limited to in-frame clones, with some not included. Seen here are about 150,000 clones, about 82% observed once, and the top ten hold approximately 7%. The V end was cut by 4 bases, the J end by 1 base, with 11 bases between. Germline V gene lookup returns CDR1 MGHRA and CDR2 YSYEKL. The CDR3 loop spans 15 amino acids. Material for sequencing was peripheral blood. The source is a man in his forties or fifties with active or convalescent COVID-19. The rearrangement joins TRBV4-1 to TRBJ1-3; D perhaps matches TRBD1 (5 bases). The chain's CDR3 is CASSLDTPSGNTIYF. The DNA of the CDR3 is TGCGCCAGCAGCCTGGACACTCCTTCTGGAAACACCATATATTTT.